Presented here are 7 T cell receptor beta chains from one specimen sequenced in a study of T-cell memory formation after mild COVID-19. TCRdb analysed the 5' RACE reads with MiXCR anew, one entry per CDR3 protein. Found here are approximately 350,000 distinct CDR3 sequences, approximately 12% of them singletons; the top ten hold roughly 23%. Sequencing was done on a sample of PBMCs or a T cell subset sorted from them (not recorded which). The origin of the receptors is a man between 18 and 35 years old who had mild COVID-19 (a few samples of this study predate the infection). Cell type and time point are not known.

The chain is built from TRBV20-1 and TRBJ2-1; 7 bases agree with TRBD2. Per germline, CDR1 DFQATT and CDR2 SNEGSKA (reference sequence). Germline trimming cut 6 bases from V and 8 bases from J; bases unmatched to any gene: 10. This CDR3 comprises 13 residues. This CDR3 is CSASNGGFDEQFF. The CDR3 region has the DNA TGCAGTGCCTCCAACGGGGGGTTCGATGAGCAGTTCTTC.

The V and J genes are TRBV6-5 and TRBJ2-5; TRBD1 matches 7 bases. V lost 0 bases and J lost 2; bases outside the gene matches: 9. Germline loops: CDR1 MNHEY, CDR2 SVGAGI. The length of the CDR3 is 17 residues. In nucleotides, the CDR3 is TGTGCCAGCAGTTACTCGAGTGGGGACAGTATACAAGAGACCCAGTACTTC. This translates into CASSYSSGDSIQETQYF.

CDR3 region: CSVEYRVNQGYTF. CDR3 DNA: TGCAGCGTTGAATACCGGGTGAATCAGGGCTACACCTTC. V gene TRBV29-1 combines with J gene TRBJ1-2, with D uncertain. The germline gives CDR1 SQVTM, CDR2 ANQGSEA. The CDR3 consists of 13 residues. V dropped 2 bases and J dropped 8 bases, with 15 bases sitting between them.

CDR3 nucleotides: TGTGCCAAGGCAGGGGGTTACAATGAGCAGTTCTTC. This codes for CAKAGGYNEQFF. The chain links TRBV2 to TRBJ2-1; 7 positions agree with TRBD1. The germline V gene encodes CDR1 SNHLY and CDR2 FYNNEI. The J segment lost 4 bases and the V segment lost 10 bases, leaving 4 bases of the junction unmatched. The CDR3 loop spans 12 amino acids.

This clonotype came up a few times. The chain joins TRBV4-1 to TRBJ2-5, with D unclear. Per germline, CDR1 MGHRA and CDR2 YSYEKL. The ends were cut back, 0 bases at V and 1 base at J, with 9 bases in the middle. This CDR3 region has 15 residues. CDR3 sequence (DNA): TGCGCCAGCAGCCAAGAAGGGCGGAGCCAAGAGACCCAGTACTTC. Translating gives CASSQEGRSQETQYF.

This clonotype was seen a few times. The chain couples TRBV12-3 or TRBV12-4 to TRBJ1-2; 7 nucleotides align to TRBD1. The length of the CDR3 is 17 residues. V trimming: 7 bases; J trimming: 2 bases; junction bases outside the gene matches: 16. CDR3 bases: TGTGCCAGCACCCACACCGAACAGGGGAGGATGAACTATGGCTACACCTTC. Its translation: CASTHTEQGRMNYGYTF.

This clonotype was seen at least ten times. The gene calls are TRBV29-1 and TRBJ2-1, with D uncertain. The CDR3 extends over 13 amino acids. V was clipped by 4 bases and J by 0 bases, with 7 bases between them. Germline V gene sequence: CDR1 SQVTM, CDR2 ANQGSEA. CDR3 protein: CSVAESSYNEQFF. The CDR3 nucleotides are TGCAGCGTTGCGGAGAGCTCCTACAATGAGCAGTTCTTC.